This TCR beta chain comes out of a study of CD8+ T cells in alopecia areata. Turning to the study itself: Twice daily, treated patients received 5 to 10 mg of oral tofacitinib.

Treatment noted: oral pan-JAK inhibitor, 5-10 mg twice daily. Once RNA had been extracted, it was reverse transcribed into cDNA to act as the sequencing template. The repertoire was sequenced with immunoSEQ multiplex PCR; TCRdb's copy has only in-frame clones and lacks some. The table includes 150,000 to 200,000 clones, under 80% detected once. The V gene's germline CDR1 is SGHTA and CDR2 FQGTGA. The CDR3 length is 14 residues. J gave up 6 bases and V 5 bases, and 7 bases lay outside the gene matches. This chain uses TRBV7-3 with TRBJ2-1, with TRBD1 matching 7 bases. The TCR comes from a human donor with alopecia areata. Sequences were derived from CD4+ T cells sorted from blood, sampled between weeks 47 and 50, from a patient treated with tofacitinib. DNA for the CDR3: TGTGCCAGCAGCCCGACAGGGTCTGGCAATGAGCAGTTCTTC. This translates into CASSPTGSGNEQFF.